The 28 T cell receptor beta chains listed next were all sequenced from one sample in a study of OX40 agonist ivuxolimab in advanced cancers. Method: immunoSEQ multiplex PCR; TCRdb's copy keeps in-frame clones and lacks some. Here the sample spans around 60,000 clones, roughly 84% being singletons. Sequences were derived from CD4+ or CD8+ T cells sorted from blood, sampled in a trial of the OX40 agonist ivuxolimab. These receptors originate from an adult with an advanced solid tumor such as melanoma, head and neck, liver or kidney cancer.

The V and J genes are TRBV5-4 and TRBJ2-3, with TRBD2 identical over 7 bases. CDR1 is SGHNT, CDR2 YYREEE, per germline (reference sequence). This CDR3 contains 17 residues. V was pared by 0 bases and J by 1 base, with 8 bases of the junction left unmatched. The CDR3 DNA follows: TGTGCCAGCAGCTTGGGTGGCGGGAGAAGGGGCACAGATACGCAGTATTTT. This translates into CASSLGGGRRGTDTQYF.

This chain uses TRBV28 with TRBJ1-1, with a tentative D call TRBD1 (6 bases). Germline V gene data show CDR1 as MDHEN and CDR2 as SYDVKM. V lost 7 bases and J lost 4, with 22 bases in between. The length of the CDR3 is 16 residues. CDR3 in DNA: TGTGCCAGCATCTCCGTCTGGAGGGGGTCGGGCACTGAAGCTTTCTTT. It encodes CASISVWRGSGTEAFF.

This chain uses TRBV29-1 with TRBJ2-4, with TRBD1 identical over 7 bases. Germline CDR1 reads SQVTM; CDR2 reads ANQGSEA. V lost 6 bases to trimming and J lost 0 bases; unmatched junction nucleotides: 11. The CDR3 spans 16 residues. CDR3 protein: CSVDRVRVLAKNIQYF. CDR3 coding DNA: TGCAGCGTCGACAGGGTCAGGGTACTAGCCAAAAACATTCAGTACTTC. The full variable domain, its missing parts supplied by reference TRBV29-1 and TRBJ2-4, is SAVISQKPSRDICQRGTSLTIQCQVDSQVTMMFWYRQQPGQSLTLIATANQGSEATYESGFVIDKFPISRPNLTFSTLTVSNMSPEDSSIYLCSVDRVRVLAKNIQYFGAGTRLSVL.

V is TRBV5-5 and J is TRBJ1-4; 7 bases map to TRBD1. V shed 3 bases, J shed 8 bases, and the junction held 7 bases outside the gene matches. The V gene's germline CDR1 is SGHKS and CDR2 YYEKEE (reference sequence). The CDR3 extends over 14 amino acids. CDR3 loop: CASSSQGIQEKLFF. The CDR3 DNA follows: TGTGCCAGCAGCTCACAGGGGATTCAGGAAAAACTGTTTTTT.

J is TRBJ1-5 and V is TRBV6-4; no firm D call. With 6 bases removed from V and 0 bases from J, the gap between germline ends came to 9 bases. CDR3 length: 14 residues. CDR1 is MRHNA, CDR2 SNTAGT, per germline. The CDR3 loop reads CASSPEYSNQPQHF. DNA of the CDR3: TGTGCCAGCAGCCCAGAGTATAGCAATCAGCCCCAGCATTTT.

The J gene is TRBJ2-1, the V gene TRBV5-4; 8 bases align to TRBD1. With 4 bases clipped from V and 6 bases from J, the junction kept 6 bases outside the gene matches. The germline V gene encodes CDR1 SGHNT and CDR2 YYREEE (reference sequence). CDR3 length equals 14 residues. In DNA form, the CDR3 reads TGTGCCAGCAGCCTGGAGCAGGGGGCCAATGAGCAGTTCTTC. It yields the protein CASSLEQGANEQFF.

The V call is TRBV19, the J call TRBJ2-5; D is possibly TRBD1 (6 bases). Germline assignment: CDR1 LNHDA and CDR2 SQIVND (reference sequence). This CDR3 has 17 residues. V shed 3 bases and J shed 5 bases, with 22 bases lying between them. CDR3 bases: TGTGCCAGTAGTATGGTTCCCGACAGGCCGGGGACGGAGACCCAGTACTTC. Encoded protein: CASSMVPDRPGTETQYF.

The genes are TRBV12-5 and TRBJ2-7; 9 bases agree with TRBD1. Germline loops: CDR1 LGHNT, CDR2 FRNRAP. V shed 3 bases and J 2 bases; nucleotides not matched to a gene: 8. The length of the CDR3 is 16 residues. CDR3 protein: CASGFPGGQGPYEQYF. The CDR3 DNA reads TGTGCTAGTGGTTTTCCCGGGGGACAGGGCCCCTACGAGCAGTACTTC. The full variable domain, its missing parts supplied by reference TRBV12-5 and TRBJ2-7, is DARVTQTPRHKVTEMGQEVTMRCQPILGHNTVFWYRQTMMQGLELLAYFRNRAPLDDSGMPKDRFSAEMPDATLATLKIQPSEPRDSAVYFCASGFPGGQGPYEQYFGPGTRLTVT.

V usage is TRBV18 and J usage is TRBJ2-7, with a weak D call TRBD1 (6 bases). Per germline, CDR1 KGHSH and CDR2 LQKENI. This CDR3 contains 13 residues. The V end lost 0 bases, the J end lost 12 bases, and 15 bases lay between the germline ends. CDR3 nucleotide sequence: TGTGCCAGCTCACCACCGGGGCAGGGGCCCCCGTACTTC. Translating gives CASSPPGQGPPYF.

The chain carries TRBV30 and TRBJ2-1; no definite D call. Trimming cost V 0 bases and J 5 bases, with 17 bases left between them. Looked up from germline, CDR1 is GTSNPN and CDR2 is SVGIG (reference sequence). The CDR3 sequence is 16 residues long. CDR3 nucleotides: TGTGCCTGGAGTGTACGCCAGGTTAAGGTCAACAATGAGCAGTTCTTC. Protein product: CAWSVRQVKVNNEQFF.

The chain combines TRBV7-2 with TRBJ1-1; no firm D call. Germline CDR1 SGHTA, CDR2 FQGNSA. Trimming stripped 3 bases from V and 1 base from J, with 6 bases between. This CDR3 comprises 13 residues. The chain's CDR3 is CASSFGRNTEAFF. Here the CDR3 DNA reads TGTGCCAGCAGCTTCGGACGGAACACTGAAGCTTTCTTT.

Only a few counts were recorded for this clone. The chain has TRBV29-1 and TRBJ2-3; D might be TRBD1 or TRBD2, each matching 5 bases. This CDR3 has 12 amino acids. Germline lookup yields CDR1 SQVTM and CDR2 ANQGSEA. The V end was cut by 5 bases, the J end by 5 bases, with 11 bases between. The CDR3: CSVFVGGDTQYF. CDR3 in DNA: TGCAGCGTTTTCGTTGGGGGAGATACGCAGTATTTT.

The chain is built from TRBV6-1 and TRBJ1-2, with D possibly being TRBD1 (5 bases). The CDR3 is made up of 11 amino acids. Looked up from germline, CDR1 is MNHNS and CDR2 is SASEGT. The germline V and J ends were trimmed by 5 bases and 8 bases, with 9 bases remaining between them. Here the CDR3 DNA reads TGTGCCAGCAGTCCAGGGACCGGCTACACCTTC. This translates into CASSPGTGYTF.

This chain uses TRBV7-9 with TRBJ1-4; possible D gene TRBD1, 6 bases. Germline-derived CDR1 and CDR2 are SEHNR and FQNEAQ (reference sequence). Deletions cut 5 bases from V and 3 bases from J, with 10 bases between. The CDR3 has 14 residues. CDR3 sequence reads: CASSPGQSNEKLFF. CDR3 DNA: TGTGCCAGCAGCCCCGGACAGTCTAATGAAAAACTGTTTTTT.

The chain employs TRBV5-6 and TRBJ2-2; 8 positions agree with TRBD1. Germline CDR1 and CDR2: SGHDT and YYEEEE. This CDR3 has 16 residues. V lost 2 bases to trimming and J lost 2 bases; unmatched junction nucleotides: 5. The CDR3 loop is CASSFWTGTNTGELFF. The DNA of the CDR3 is TGTGCCAGCAGCTTCTGGACAGGGACAAACACCGGGGAGCTGTTTTTT. The variable domain in full, with the rest retrieved from reference TRBV5-6 and TRBJ2-2, is DAGVTQSPTHLIKTRGQQVTLRCSPKSGHDTVSWYQQALGQGPQFIFQYYEEEERQRGNFPDRFSGHQFPNYSSELNVNALLLGDSALYLCASSFWTGTNTGELFFGEGSRLTVL.

The chain has TRBV11-3 and TRBJ2-6; 10 bases match TRBD1. Germline V gene sequence: CDR1 SGHNT, CDR2 YENEEA. Trimming removed 8 bases from V and 2 bases from J; junction bases left unmatched: 9. This CDR3 has 17 amino acids. The CDR3: CASGAGQGSPGANVLTF. The DNA of the CDR3 is TGTGCCAGCGGGGCGGGACAGGGGTCACCTGGGGCCAACGTCCTGACTTTC.

This chain uses TRBV28 with TRBJ2-3; possibly TRBD2 for D (6 bases). This CDR3 is 13 amino acids long. V lost 7 bases to trimming and J lost 5 bases, with 13 bases between them. Germline values: CDR1 MDHEN, CDR2 SYDVKM. This CDR3 is CASMGLPKDTQYF. DNA of the CDR3: TGTGCCAGCATGGGACTCCCGAAAGATACGCAGTATTTT.

This chain connects TRBV18 to TRBJ2-3; 7 positions match TRBD2. V shed 2 bases, J shed 4 bases, and the junction held 0 bases outside the gene matches. The germline gives CDR1 KGHSH, CDR2 LQKENI. The CDR3 has 13 amino acids. The chain's CDR3 is CASSPGGADTQYF. The DNA for the CDR3 is TGTGCCAGCTCACCAGGGGGGGCAGATACGCAGTATTTT. The full variable domain, its missing parts supplied by reference TRBV18 and TRBJ2-3, is NAGVMQNPRHLVRRRGQEARLRCSPMKGHSHVYWYRQLPEEGLKFMVYLQKENIIDESGMPKERFSAEFPKEGPSILRIQQVVRGDSAAYFCASSPGGADTQYFGPGTRLTVL.

This clone was picked up one time. The chain has TRBV4-1 and TRBJ1-1; TRBD1 matches at 8 bases. There are 15 residues in the CDR3. Germline CDR1 reads MGHRA; CDR2 reads YSYEKL. Unmatched junction bases numbered 8, after V lost 3 bases and J lost 5 bases. CDR3 in DNA: TGCGCCAGCAGCCATGGACAGGGTGTTCGGACTGAAGCTTTCTTT. The encoded protein is CASSHGQGVRTEAFF.

A word on this clone: Other DNA sequences in the sample encode the same CDR3. The chain couples TRBV6-5 to TRBJ2-5; D might be TRBD2 (6 bases). The CDR3 runs 14 residues. The germline V gene has CDR1 MNHEY and CDR2 SVGAGI. Deletions cut 6 bases from V and 1 base from J, with 12 bases between. CDR3 region: CASSRGGSQETQYF. CDR3 sequence (DNA): TGTGCCAGCAGCCGAGGAGGGTCCCAAGAGACCCAGTACTTC.

The rearrangement links TRBV6-5 to TRBJ1-1; 9 nucleotides line up with TRBD1. CDR1 is MNHEY, CDR2 SVGAGI, per germline. J gave up 3 bases and V 4 bases, and 6 bases lay outside the gene matches. CDR3 length: 15 amino acids. The CDR3 DNA reads TGTGCCAGCAGTTTTCAGACAGGGGGGGACACTGAAGCTTTCTTT. It is translated as CASSFQTGGDTEAFF.

The chain recombines TRBV5-6 with TRBJ2-1; D may be TRBD1 (7 bases). The CDR3 consists of 16 residues. V was clipped by 1 base and J by 2 bases, with 13 bases between them. Germline V gives CDR1 SGHDT, CDR2 YYEEEE. In DNA form, the CDR3 reads TGTGCCAGCAGCTTGCGGGGGCAGGGGGCCTACAATGAGCAGTTCTTC. Its translation is CASSLRGQGAYNEQFF.

The chain uses TRBV29-1 and TRBJ2-2; D might be TRBD2 (5 bases). CDR1 and CDR2 (germline): SQVTM, ANQGSEA. The CDR3 sequence is 14 residues long. With 4 bases removed from V and 0 bases from J, the gap between germline ends came to 9 bases. CDR3: CSVGMTTNTGELFF. The CDR3 DNA is TGCAGCGTTGGAATGACTACGAACACCGGGGAGCTGTTTTTT.

This clone occurred once. The CDR3 sequence: CAWSAGHEKLFF. In nucleotides, the CDR3 is TGTGCCTGGAGCGCAGGTCATGAAAAACTGTTTTTT. The chain joins TRBV30 to TRBJ1-4; unclear D gene. CDR3 length equals 12 residues. The V gene's germline CDR1 is GTSNPN and CDR2 SVGIG (reference sequence). V was clipped by 3 bases and J by 6 bases, with 8 bases between them.

This clone was seen once. V gene TRBV12-5 combines with J gene TRBJ1-2; possible D gene TRBD1, 6 bases. The CDR3 covers 14 residues. CDR1 is LGHNT and CDR2 is FRNRAP in the germline V gene. V shed 5 bases and J shed 4 bases, with 14 bases lying between them. The CDR3 here is CASGLGGQIYGYTF. The CDR3 bases are TGTGCTAGTGGTCTCGGGGGACAAATCTATGGCTACACCTTC.

The chain couples TRBV4-1 to TRBJ2-1; 15 bases line up with TRBD2. The CDR3 contains 17 residues. The V gene's germline CDR1 is MGHRA and CDR2 YSYEKL. V shed 0 bases and J 9 bases; nucleotides not matched to a gene: 6. The CDR3 DNA is TGCGCCAGCAGCCAAGAATTGGGACTAGCGGGAGGAGGTGAGCAGTTCTTC. Amino acids: CASSQELGLAGGGEQFF.

The chain links TRBV28 to TRBJ1-6; TRBD1 aligns across 10 bases. This CDR3 is built from 17 residues. Trimming cost V 6 bases and J 5 bases; bases outside gene matches: 10. CDR1 is MDHEN, CDR2 SYDVKM, per germline. CDR3 sequence: CASSSPPGQGNNSPLHF. The DNA of the CDR3 is TGTGCCAGCAGCTCCCCCCCGGGACAGGGGAATAATTCACCCCTCCACTTT.

The chain combines TRBV19 with TRBJ1-5, with unresolved D. Germline-derived CDR1 and CDR2 are LNHDA and SQIVND (reference sequence). V lost 11 bases and J lost 6, with 8 bases in between. The CDR3 has 10 amino acids. For the CDR3, the DNA is TGTGCCTCCGGGGTTCAGCCCCAGCATTTT. The encoded protein is CASGVQPQHF.